This T cell receptor (beta chain) was captured in a study of shared clonotypes between healthy human individuals. The germline V gene encodes CDR1 LGHNA and CDR2 YSLEER. CDR3 length equals 14 residues. V was trimmed by 8 bases and J by 1 base, leaving 13 bases between them. The protocol was immunoSEQ multiplex PCR, while the TCRdb copy is restricted to in-frame clones and leaves out a portion. The repertoire holds approximately 470,000 clones, with approximately 80% as singletons. The V and J genes are TRBV4-3 and TRBJ2-3; a weak D match, TRBD2 (5 bases). The sequencing sample was made of PBMCs. The TCR originated in a middle-aged woman in good health. Some clones in this sample may be carry-over from other donors' samples. Here the CDR3 DNA reads TGCGCCAGCCTTTGGCGGGTGGGCACAGATACGCAGTATTTT. Translating it yields CASLWRVGTDTQYF.